This record concerns one T cell receptor (beta chain) sequence. What it recognizes is unknown. In the same sample, other DNA sequences code for this CDR3. The V gene end was trimmed by 5 bases and the J gene end by 1 base; junction bases not matched to a gene: 5. The germline V gene has CDR1 LNHDA and CDR2 SQIVND (reference sequence). The CDR3 consists of 14 residues. This entry belongs to a study of cytomegalovirus exposure and HLA in healthy donors. Donors were ostensibly healthy at sampling, although undocumented immune exposures were probable. The primer mix had 60 Vbeta and 13 Jbeta primers. Some clones are missing from TCRdb's copy, which holds only in-frame ones; the method was immunoSEQ multiplex PCR. Of some 270,000 clones listed, about 80% are singletons. Findings and limits, study-wide: Later on, a genetic analysis was performed. It linked a missense variant in DCLRE1C with V- and J-gene trimming of TCR beta.

Sequencing was carried out using PBMCs. This rearrangement joins TRBV19 to TRBJ2-7; 7 nucleotides match TRBD1. The sequence was obtained from a girl aged 2 to 9 in good health and CMV-seronegative. This chain's CDR3 is CASSPRQGSYEQYF. In nucleotides, the CDR3 is TGTGCCAGTAGTCCAAGACAGGGATCCTACGAGCAGTACTTC.